This is a list of T cell receptor beta chains from one sample in a study of cytomegalovirus exposure and HLA in healthy donors. Generated by immunoSEQ multiplex PCR, the TCRdb table keeps only in-frame clones and is missing some. Of some 180,000 clones in the sample, 65% to 90% were seen once. Sequencing used PBMCs. These receptors were obtained from a male donor in good health and CMV-seronegative. Both conserved end residues are part of each CDR3. D genes are given only for firm matches. Only part of the rows carry a size: once, few, many, or a class if the clone is expanded.

V gene	J gene	D gene	clone size	CDR3 protein	CDR3 DNA
TRBV27	TRBJ1-2	TRBD1	.	CASRWTGAQANYGYTF	TGTGCCAGCAGATGGACAGGGGCTCAAGCTAACTATGGCTACACCTTC
TRBV7-9	TRBJ2-7	.	.	CASSPVSGEQYF	TGTGCCAGCAGCCCTGTGAGCGGCGAGCAGTACTTC
TRBV5-5	TRBJ2-7	.	.	CASSFIGRPSSYEQYF	TGTGCCAGCAGCTTCATTGGCAGGCCCAGCTCCTACGAGCAGTACTTC
TRBV5-1	TRBJ1-1	TRBD1	once	CASSLTGVGTEAFF	TGCGCCAGCAGCCTGACAGGGGTAGGCACTGAAGCTTTCTTT
TRBV6-5	TRBJ1-1	.	.	CASSYSRPPGNTEAFF	TGTGCCAGCAGTTACTCGCGTCCCCCGGGGAACACTGAAGCTTTCTTT
TRBV5-1	TRBJ2-7	TRBD2	.	CASSLRGSGGTYEQYF	TGCGCCAGCAGCTTGAGGGGTAGCGGGGGAACCTACGAGCAGTACTTC
TRBV29-1	TRBJ1-5	.	.	CSVAGEADRPQHF	TGCAGCGTCGCCGGGGAAGCCGATCGGCCCCAGCATTTT
TRBV18	TRBJ2-6	TRBD1	.	CASSLIRDRPSGANVLTF	TGTGCCAGCTCGCTAATACGGGACAGGCCTTCTGGGGCCAACGTCCTGACTTTC
TRBV7-7	TRBJ2-5	.	.	CASSPTGGGETQYF	TGTGCCAGCAGTCCCACGGGGGGCGGGGAGACCCAGTACTTC
TRBV19	TRBJ1-2	.	.	CASSIGERMGYTF	TGTGCCAGTAGTATCGGAGAACGAATGGGCTACACCTTC
TRBV30	TRBJ1-2	TRBD1	.	CALWTGSGYGYTF	TGTGCCTTGTGGACAGGAAGCGGCTATGGCTACACCTTC
TRBV4-3	TRBJ1-1	TRBD1	few	CASSPGGYTEAFF	TGCGCCAGCAGCCCAGGGGGATACACTGAAGCTTTCTTT
TRBV19	TRBJ1-6	.	.	CASTRGLGISPLHF	TGTGCCAGTACCCGAGGGTTGGGGATTTCACCCCTCCACTTT
TRBV7-9	TRBJ2-1	TRBD2	once	CAGAGGSYNEQFF	TGTGCCGGCGCGGGGGGATCCTACAATGAGCAGTTCTTC
TRBV27	TRBJ1-1	TRBD1	.	CASRGTGGTTEAFF	TGTGCCAGCAGAGGCACAGGGGGCACCACTGAAGCTTTCTTT
TRBV7-9	TRBJ1-1	TRBD1	.	CASSSRDRGQGTEAFF	TGTGCCAGCAGCTCGAGGGACAGGGGGCAGGGCACTGAAGCTTTCTTT
TRBV9	TRBJ2-7	.	few	CASSDSVDSQYTYEQYF	TGTGCCAGCAGCGATAGCGTGGACAGCCAATACACCTACGAGCAGTACTTC
TRBV5-6	TRBJ2-1	TRBD2	few	CASSFRGRDEQFF	TGTGCCAGCAGCTTTCGCGGGAGGGATGAGCAGTTCTTC
TRBV25-1	TRBJ2-2	.	.	CASSRAGDAGELFF	TGTGCCAGCAGCCGGGCAGGGGACGCCGGGGAGCTGTTTTTT
TRBV9	TRBJ2-2	.	few	CASSVARGATGELFF	TGTGCCAGCAGCGTAGCTCGGGGGGCGACCGGGGAGCTGTTTTTT
TRBV5-1	TRBJ2-7	.	.	CASSSPRNSYEQYF	TGCGCCAGCAGCTCGCCCAGAAACTCCTACGAGCAGTACTTC
TRBV2	TRBJ2-7	.	.	CASSLKGYVNEQYF	TGTGCCAGCAGTCTAAAGGGGTATGTCAACGAGCAGTACTTC
TRBV6-6	TRBJ2-3	.	.	CASSYLSRGDTQYF	TGTGCCAGCAGCTACCTCAGTCGGGGGGATACGCAGTATTTT
TRBV7-8	TRBJ2-4	TRBD2	.	CASSRGLAGGRENIQYF	TGTGCCAGCAGCCGCGGACTAGCGGGGGGGCGGGAAAACATTCAGTACTTC
TRBV5-4	TRBJ1-1	.	few	CASSRGGITEAFF	TGTGCCAGCAGCAGGGGGGGCATTACTGAAGCTTTCTTT
TRBV6-1	TRBJ1-5	.	.	CASSEQIMSNQPQHF	TGTGCCAGCAGTGAGCAGATTATGAGCAATCAGCCCCAGCATTTT
TRBV7-9	TRBJ1-5	.	few	CASSLNGRGQPQHF	TGTGCCAGCAGCTTAAACGGCCGAGGTCAGCCCCAGCATTTT
TRBV10-3	TRBJ1-4	.	.	CAIQEEGRVNEKLFF	TGTGCCATCCAGGAAGAAGGCAGGGTTAATGAAAAACTGTTTTTT
TRBV21-1	TRBJ1-2	.	.	CAGDRQGGRTGYTF	TGTGCCGGCGACAGACAGGGAGGCCGCACCGGCTACACCTTC
TRBV27	TRBJ2-4	.	.	CASSFQGVPKNIQYF	TGTGCCAGCAGTTTTCAAGGGGTGCCCAAAAACATTCAGTACTTC
TRBV18	TRBJ2-1	.	.	CASSPQGNEQFF	TGTGCCAGCTCACCGCAGGGCAATGAGCAGTTCTTC
TRBV20-1	TRBJ2-1	.	.	CSASNLEQFF	TGCAGTGCTAGTAATCTTGAGCAGTTCTTC
TRBV29-1	TRBJ1-4	.	.	CSVEDLGGAGEKLFF	TGCAGCGTTGAAGATTTGGGGGGGGCAGGGGAAAAACTGTTTTTT
TRBV6-6	TRBJ2-7	.	.	CASSYPGRIYEQYF	TGTGCCAGCAGTTACCCGGGGAGAATCTACGAGCAGTACTTC
TRBV10-3	TRBJ1-2	TRBD1	.	CAISLSDRENGYTF	TGTGCCATCAGCCTCTCGGACAGGGAAAATGGCTACACCTTC
TRBV4-1	TRBJ2-7	.	.	CASSQEFNSFYEQYF	TGCGCCAGCAGCCAAGAATTTAACAGTTTCTACGAGCAGTACTTC
TRBV7-9	TRBJ2-1	.	few	CASSLVGPEQFF	TGTGCCAGCAGCTTAGTGGGGCCTGAGCAGTTCTTC
TRBV7-9	TRBJ2-2	.	once	CASSSGGAGELFF	TGTGCTAGCAGCTCAGGAGGGGCCGGGGAGCTGTTTTTT
TRBV30	TRBJ1-2	.	.	CAWSHDYGYTF	TGTGCCTGGAGCCATGACTATGGCTACACCTTC
TRBV6-1	TRBJ1-5	.	.	CASCRLYSNQPQHF	TGTGCCAGCTGCAGACTCTATAGCAATCAGCCCCAGCATTTT
TRBV25-1	TRBJ1-6	TRBD1	once	CASSDFGTGANSPLHF	TGTGCCAGCAGTGATTTCGGAACAGGGGCAAATTCACCCCTCCACTTT
TRBV7-9	TRBJ1-4	TRBD1	.	CASRDRVEKLFF	TGTGCCAGCAGGGACAGGGTTGAAAAACTGTTTTTT
TRBV20-1	TRBJ1-2	TRBD1	.	CSAGQGIGYTF	TGCAGTGCTGGACAGGGTATCGGCTACACCTTC
TRBV6-1	TRBJ1-3	.	.	CASSEAQLYYSGNTIYF	TGTGCCAGCAGTGAAGCGCAATTGTACTACTCTGGAAACACCATATATTTT
TRBV27	TRBJ1-1	.	.	CASSLIFGGVNTEAFF	TGTGCCAGCAGTTTAATCTTTGGAGGAGTGAACACTGAAGCTTTCTTT
TRBV10-1	TRBJ2-3	.	few	CASSDGGAGRDTQYF	TGCGCCAGCAGTGACGGCGGGGCGGGTCGGGATACGCAGTATTTT
TRBV19	TRBJ2-1	.	.	CASSIEGGGYYNEQFF	TGTGCCAGTAGTATAGAAGGCGGGGGCTATTACAATGAGCAGTTCTTC
TRBV11-3	TRBJ2-3	TRBD1	.	CASSLGQGFPTDTQYF	TGTGCCAGCAGCTTGGGACAGGGGTTCCCCACAGATACGCAGTATTTT
TRBV7-6	TRBJ1-2	.	.	CASSLAGVQGYTF	TGTGCCAGCAGCTTAGCAGGGGTTCAAGGCTACACCTTC
TRBV9	TRBJ2-2	.	.	CASSAAPQGHTGELFF	TGTGCCAGCAGCGCCGCCCCACAGGGACATACCGGGGAGCTGTTTTTT
TRBV9	TRBJ2-2	.	.	CASSVSRNTGELFF	TGTGCCAGCAGCGTATCCCGGAACACCGGGGAGCTGTTTTTT
TRBV2	TRBJ2-5	TRBD2	.	CASSIGGGAETQYF	TGTGCCAGTTCTATCGGCGGGGGGGCGGAGACCCAGTACTTC
TRBV7-9	TRBJ2-3	TRBD2	.	CASLGLAGVGNTDTQYF	TGTGCCAGCCTAGGACTAGCGGGGGTTGGAAACACAGATACGCAGTATTTT
TRBV5-4	TRBJ1-2	TRBD1	few	CASSLDFGTVANYGYTF	TGTGCCAGCAGCTTGGACTTCGGGACAGTGGCGAACTATGGCTACACCTTC
TRBV4-1	TRBJ2-2	.	.	CASSQATGSRSTGELFF	TGCGCCAGCAGCCAAGCGACGGGGAGTCGTAGCACCGGGGAGCTGTTTTTT
TRBV11-2	TRBJ1-1	TRBD1	.	CASSFDRGREAFF	TGTGCCAGCAGTTTTGACAGGGGCCGTGAAGCTTTCTTT
TRBV7-2	TRBJ2-2	TRBD2	.	CASSRVGTSSAGELFF	TGTGCCAGCAGCCGGGTGGGGACTAGTAGTGCCGGGGAGCTGTTTTTT
TRBV7-6	TRBJ1-4	.	.	CASSLGQGRSRLFF	TGTGCCAGCAGCTTAGGGCAGGGGCGGTCTAGGCTGTTTTTT
TRBV27	TRBJ2-5	TRBD2	.	CASSRAGGRKETQYF	TGTGCCAGCAGCCGAGCGGGGGGACGTAAAGAGACCCAGTACTTC
TRBV7-2	TRBJ1-5	.	.	CASSLDRDQPQHF	TGTGCCAGCAGCTTAGATAGAGATCAGCCCCAGCATTTT